This T cell receptor (beta chain) was retrieved from a study of cytomegalovirus exposure and HLA in healthy donors. The study, taken as a whole, reports: While the bulk of TCR sequences proved rare, some public TCRs turned up in many donors. An apparent linkage of common viral pathogens to several of the most significant clusters emerged in a later analysis. What a later analysis reportedly showed was that an Asian-associated ancestry cluster had fewer N-insertions than the approximately 670-donor mean.

The PCR employed 60 Vbeta primers together with 13 Jbeta primers. Generated by immunoSEQ multiplex PCR, the TCRdb table keeps only in-frame clones and is missing some. The sample contains about 110,000 clones, roughly 76% of which appear only once. The CDR3 extends over 15 amino acids. From germline, CDR1 is SGHAT and CDR2 FQNNGV. Points on this clone: Its specificity is unknown.

The chain uses TRBV11-2 and TRBJ2-5; 8 positions match TRBD1. The J call may be in error: the DNA end matches TRBJ2-7 better. The source of this sequence is a woman aged 50 to 60 in good health and CMV-seropositive. The material sequenced was PBMCs. The CDR3 nucleotides read TGTGCCAGCAGCTTCCTGACAGGGGCCACCTACGAGCAGTACTTC. It specifies CASSFLTGATYEQYF.